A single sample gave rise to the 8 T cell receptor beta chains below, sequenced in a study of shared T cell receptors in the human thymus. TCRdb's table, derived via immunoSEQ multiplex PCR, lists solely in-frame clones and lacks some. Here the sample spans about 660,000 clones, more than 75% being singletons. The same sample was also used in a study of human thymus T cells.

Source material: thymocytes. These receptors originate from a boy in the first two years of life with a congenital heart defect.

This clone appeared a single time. The DNA of the CDR3 is TGCGCCAGCAGCCCCCGACAGGGATCCTACGAGCAGTACTTC. It specifies CASSPRQGSYEQYF. This rearrangement joins TRBV4-1 to TRBJ2-5, with TRBD1 matching over 7 bases. TRBJ2-7 matches the DNA end more closely, so the J call is doubtful. Germline V lookup: CDR1 MGHRA, CDR2 YSYEKL. The CDR3 has 14 amino acids.

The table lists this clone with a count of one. For the CDR3, the DNA is TGTGCCAGCAGCCTGAGCACAGATACGCAGTATTTT. Residues: CASSLSTDTQYF. V is TRBV13 and J is TRBJ2-3, with D uncertain. Trimming cost V 5 bases and J 0 bases, with 3 bases left between them. CDR1 PRHDT and CDR2 FYEKMQ come from the germline V gene (reference sequence). The CDR3 is 12 residues long.

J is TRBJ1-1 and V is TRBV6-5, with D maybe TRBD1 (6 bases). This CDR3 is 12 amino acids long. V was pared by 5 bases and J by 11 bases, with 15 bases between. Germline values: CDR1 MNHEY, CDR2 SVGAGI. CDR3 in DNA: TGTGCCAGCAGTCACCACGGGGGGGCCGCTTTCTTT. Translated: CASSHHGGAAFF.

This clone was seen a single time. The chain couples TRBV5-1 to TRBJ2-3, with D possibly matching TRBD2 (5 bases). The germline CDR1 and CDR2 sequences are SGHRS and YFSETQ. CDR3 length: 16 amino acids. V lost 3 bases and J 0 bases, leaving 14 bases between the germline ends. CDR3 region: CASSSPGGSSTDTQYF. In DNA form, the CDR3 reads TGCGCCAGCAGCTCCCCTGGCGGGTCAAGCACAGATACGCAGTATTTT.

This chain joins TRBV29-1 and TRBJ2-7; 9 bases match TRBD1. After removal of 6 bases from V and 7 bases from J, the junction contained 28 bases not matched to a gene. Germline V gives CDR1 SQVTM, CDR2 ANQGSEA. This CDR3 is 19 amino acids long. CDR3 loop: CSVPDETPNRQGGTLEQYF. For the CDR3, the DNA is TGCAGCGTCCCTGACGAAACCCCGAACCGACAGGGGGGAACTCTTGAGCAGTACTTC.

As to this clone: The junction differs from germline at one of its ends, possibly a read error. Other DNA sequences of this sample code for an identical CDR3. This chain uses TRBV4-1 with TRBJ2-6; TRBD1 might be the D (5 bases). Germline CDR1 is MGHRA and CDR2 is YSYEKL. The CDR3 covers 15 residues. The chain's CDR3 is CASSQGGVGANVLTF. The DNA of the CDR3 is TGCGCCAGCAGCCAAGGGGGCGTTGGGGCCAACGTCCTAACTTTC.

The CDR3, as DNA: TGCAGTGCTATTGGCGGGCTTGAAGCTTTCTTT. Its translation: CSAIGGLEAFF. The rearrangement joins TRBV20-1 to TRBJ1-1; D gene ambiguous. V gave up 4 bases and J gave up 7 bases, with 10 bases separating them. CDR1 is DFQATT and CDR2 is SNEGSKA in the germline V gene (reference sequence). This CDR3 comprises 11 residues.

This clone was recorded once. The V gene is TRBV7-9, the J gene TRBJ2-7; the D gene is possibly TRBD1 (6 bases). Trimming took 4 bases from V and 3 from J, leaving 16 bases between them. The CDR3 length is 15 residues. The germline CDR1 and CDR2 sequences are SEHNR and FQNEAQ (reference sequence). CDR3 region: CASSSRQDQFYEQYF. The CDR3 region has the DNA TGTGCCAGCAGCTCCCGACAGGATCAATTCTACGAGCAGTACTTC.